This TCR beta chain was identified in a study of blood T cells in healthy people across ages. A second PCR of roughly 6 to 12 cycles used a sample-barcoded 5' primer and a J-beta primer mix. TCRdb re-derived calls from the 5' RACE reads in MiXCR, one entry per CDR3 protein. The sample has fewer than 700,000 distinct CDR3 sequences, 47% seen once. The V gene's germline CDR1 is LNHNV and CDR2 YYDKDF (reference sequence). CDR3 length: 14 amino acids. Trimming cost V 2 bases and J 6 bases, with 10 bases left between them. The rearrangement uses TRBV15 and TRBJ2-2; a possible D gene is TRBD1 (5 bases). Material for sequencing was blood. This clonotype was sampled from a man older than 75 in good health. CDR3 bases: TGTGCCACCAGCAGACCACAGGTTCCCGGGGAGCTGTTTTTT. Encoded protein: CATSRPQVPGELFF.